The 27 T cell receptor beta chains listed next were all sequenced from one sample in a study of blood T cell repertoires in COVID-19. Only in-frame clones appear in the TCRdb table, and some are missing; sequencing was by immunoSEQ multiplex PCR. The sample carries 140,000 to 150,000 clones, 81% recorded once. The sequenced sample consisted of peripheral blood. The receptors were sampled from a human donor in a cohort sampled during active COVID-19.

This rearrangement joins TRBV15 to TRBJ2-5, with TRBD2 matching 10 bases. Germline CDR1 reads LNHNV; CDR2 reads YYDKDF (reference sequence). CDR3 length equals 18 residues. V was pared by 0 bases and J by 5 bases, with 12 bases of the junction left unmatched. The CDR3 sequence: CATSRESSGRSGRETQYF. The CDR3 DNA is TGTGCCACCAGCAGAGAGAGTAGCGGGAGGTCAGGAAGGGAGACCCAGTACTTC.

This clone has only one observation. The chain employs TRBV11-2 and TRBJ2-1, with 10 bases lining up with TRBD2. Germline CDR1 is SGHAT and CDR2 is FQNNGV. CDR3 length equals 15 residues. V shed 5 bases, J shed 3 bases, and the junction held 4 bases outside the gene matches. The CDR3 nucleotides read TGTGCCAGCAGCCAGACTAGCGGGCTCTACAATGAGCAGTTCTTC. Translation: CASSQTSGLYNEQFF.

The genes are TRBV19 and TRBJ1-1, with a tentative D call TRBD1 (6 bases). Germline CDR1 and CDR2: LNHDA and SQIVND (reference sequence). The V gene lost 7 bases and the J gene lost 1 base, with 13 bases spanning the gap. The CDR3 extends over 14 amino acids. DNA of the CDR3: TGTGCCAGTACCCCAAACAGGGCGAACACTGAAGCTTTCTTT. Translated: CASTPNRANTEAFF.

The chain uses TRBV7-8 and TRBJ1-2; the D gene is possibly TRBD1 (5 bases). V dropped 4 bases and J dropped 0 bases, with 15 bases sitting between them. Germline loops: CDR1 SGHVS, CDR2 FQNEAQ. CDR3 length equals 16 residues. Written as DNA, the CDR3 is TGTGCCAGCAGCTCCCTGCGTAGGGGCCCTAACTATGGCTACACCTTC. Protein product: CASSSLRRGPNYGYTF.

The J gene is TRBJ2-7, the V gene TRBV5-5; 8 bases match TRBD1. This CDR3 has 14 amino acids. Germline-derived CDR1 and CDR2 are SGHKS and YYEKEE (reference sequence). The ends lost 4 bases at V and 3 bases at J; junction bases unmatched: 6. The CDR3 region is CASSNTGGLYEQYF. CDR3 coding DNA: TGTGCCAGCAGCAACACAGGGGGTCTCTACGAGCAGTACTTC.

J is TRBJ2-1 and V is TRBV24-1; 7 nucleotides match TRBD1. From germline, CDR1 is KGHDR and CDR2 SFDVKD. This CDR3 region has 13 residues. The junction had 2 bases not matched to a gene; V was cut back by 8 bases and J by 2 bases. CDR3 sequence reads: CATTGGAYNEQFF. Here the CDR3 DNA reads TGTGCCACCACAGGGGGAGCCTACAATGAGCAGTTCTTC.

On this clone: This sample includes further DNA sequences coding for the same CDR3. The V gene is TRBV18, the J gene TRBJ2-3; perhaps TRBD1 as D (6 bases). Germline CDR1 is KGHSH and CDR2 is LQKENI. CDR3 length equals 16 residues. V was trimmed by 0 bases and J by 0 bases, leaving 10 bases between them. CDR3 nucleotides: TGTGCCAGCTCACCACCTAGGACAGCAAGCACAGATACGCAGTATTTT. Amino acids: CASSPPRTASTDTQYF.

The chain has TRBV7-3 and TRBJ2-3; 10 bases are a match to TRBD2. This CDR3 contains 15 residues. Losses at the gene ends were 5 bases for V and 2 bases for J; bases not matched to a gene: 4. From germline, CDR1 is SGHTA and CDR2 FQGTGA. The CDR3 here is CASSPGLAPTDTQYF. The CDR3 nucleotides read TGTGCCAGCAGCCCGGGACTAGCGCCCACAGATACGCAGTATTTT.

The rearrangement links TRBV4-3 to TRBJ2-7; 9 nucleotides line up with TRBD2. Germline V CDR1 and CDR2: LGHNA, YSLEER. The CDR3 loop spans 17 amino acids. V dropped 0 bases and J dropped 1; count of bases not matched to a gene: 7. CDR3 loop: CASSQDAGAGGSYEQYF. In nucleotides, the CDR3 is TGCGCCAGCAGCCAAGACGCGGGAGCGGGAGGTTCCTACGAGCAGTACTTC.

This sequence joins TRBV9 and TRBJ2-3; D is uncertain. This CDR3 has 18 residues. V was shortened by 4 bases and J by 0 bases, with 21 bases between the two germline ends. Germline values: CDR1 SGDLS, CDR2 YYNGEE. The CDR3 loop reads CASSPPNPVSASTDTQYF. CDR3 nucleotides: TGTGCCAGCAGCCCACCAAATCCAGTGAGCGCGAGCACAGATACGCAGTATTTT.

A few counts support this clone. The chain is built from TRBV4-2 and TRBJ2-4; weak D call: TRBD1 (6 bases). V lost 3 bases and J 6 bases, leaving 9 bases between the germline ends. Germline CDR1 is LGHNA and CDR2 is YNFKEQ. CDR3 size: 13 residues. The CDR3: CASSQEQGNIQYF. CDR3 DNA: TGTGCCAGCAGCCAGGAACAGGGAAACATTCAGTACTTC.

This clone was counted between two and nine times. The chain employs TRBV5-1 and TRBJ1-1; D is unclear. This CDR3 contains 14 residues. Per the germline V gene, CDR1 is SGHRS and CDR2 is YFSETQ. V was pared by 2 bases and J by 3 bases, with 11 bases between. The CDR3 protein is CASSFAGQDTEAFF. CDR3 nucleotide sequence: TGCGCCAGCAGCTTCGCGGGTCAGGACACTGAAGCTTTCTTT.

The V gene is TRBV21-1, the J gene TRBJ1-3. TRBV21-1 is a recognized pseudogene. The CDR3 has 11 residues. The CDR3 loop reads CATCSGNTIYF. The CDR3 DNA is TGTGCCACCTGCTCTGGAAACACCATATATTTT.

This clone was detected once. The CDR3 nucleotides are TGCAGCGTTGGGAGGCTAGCGGGGTACTACGAGCAGTACTTC. Protein: CSVGRLAGYYEQYF. The chain uses TRBV29-1 and TRBJ2-7; 9 bases are shared with TRBD2. The V segment lost 4 bases and the J segment 3 bases; nucleotides outside the gene matches: 7. Germline assignment: CDR1 SQVTM and CDR2 ANQGSEA. This CDR3 is built from 14 residues.

The J gene is TRBJ2-6, the V gene TRBV5-1, with 8 nucleotides matching TRBD1. The CDR3 sequence is 18 residues long. The V segment lost 0 bases and the J segment 1 base; nucleotides outside the gene matches: 6. Germline assignment: CDR1 SGHRS and CDR2 YFSETQ. The CDR3 DNA sequence: TGCGCCAGCAGCTTGGAACAGGGGGACTTTTCTGGGGCCAACGTCCTGACTTTC. Protein product: CASSLEQGDFSGANVLTF.

V usage is TRBV15 and J usage is TRBJ1-5, with a tentative D call TRBD1 (5 bases). The germline V and J ends were trimmed by 1 base and 3 bases, with 19 bases remaining between them. CDR1 is LNHNV and CDR2 is YYDKDF in the germline V gene (reference sequence). The CDR3 runs to 18 residues. CDR3 coding DNA: TGTGCCACCAGCAGAGGCGTGTCGGGGGGACGCCTCAATCAGCCCCAGCATTTT. Translation gives CATSRGVSGGRLNQPQHF.

This clone was observed many times. The rearrangement uses TRBV2 and TRBJ1-6; 8 nucleotides line up with TRBD1. Losses at the gene ends were 1 base for V and 6 bases for J; bases not matched to a gene: 5. Germline-derived CDR1 and CDR2 are SNHLY and FYNNEI. CDR3 length: 16 amino acids. The CDR3: CASSEGAGGGNSPLHF. CDR3 nucleotides: TGTGCCAGCAGTGAAGGCGCAGGGGGCGGTAATTCACCCCTCCACTTT.

V and J are TRBV23-1 and TRBJ2-7; possibly TRBD1 for D (6 bases). TRBV23-1 counts as an open reading frame of uncertain function. The CDR3 covers 15 residues. V was clipped by 0 bases and J by 2 bases, with 11 bases between them. CDR3 loop: CASSQSGDTPYEQYF. The CDR3 nucleotides are TGCGCCAGCAGTCAATCGGGGGACACCCCCTACGAGCAGTACTTC.

The chain links TRBV12-3 or TRBV12-4 to TRBJ1-2; perhaps TRBD1 as D (5 bases). V was trimmed by 6 bases and J by 4 bases, leaving 12 bases between them. CDR3 length equals 13 residues. The CDR3 DNA is TGTGCCAGCAGCGTTTCTGACAGCTATGGCTACACCTTC. Translation gives CASSVSDSYGYTF.

The gene calls are TRBV20-1 and TRBJ2-7, with 7 bases lining up with TRBD1. CDR3 size: 14 residues. Per the germline V gene, CDR1 is DFQATT and CDR2 is SNEGSKA (reference sequence). V shed 3 bases and J 3 bases; nucleotides not matched to a gene: 8. Here the CDR3 reads CSASTGTAYYEQYF. CDR3 sequence (DNA): TGCAGTGCTAGTACCGGGACAGCCTACTACGAGCAGTACTTC.

The chain uses TRBV28 and TRBJ2-3, with TRBD2 identical over 12 bases. With V trimmed by 7 bases and J by 5 bases, 10 bases remained unmatched. Germline CDR1 MDHEN, CDR2 SYDVKM. CDR3 length: 16 residues. DNA of the CDR3: TGTGCCAGCAAAAAAACTAGCGGGAGGTCTGGAGATACGCAGTATTTT. Translating it yields CASKKTSGRSGDTQYF. Full variable domain (missing parts from reference TRBV28 and TRBJ2-3): DVKVTQSSRYLVKRTGEKVFLECVQDMDHENMFWYRQDPGLGLRLIYFSYDVKMKEKGDIPEGYSVSREKKERFSLILESASTNQTSMYLCASKKTSGRSGDTQYFGPGTRLTVL.

This chain uses TRBV5-1 with TRBJ1-6, with 8 bases aligning to TRBD1. V trimming: 1 base; J trimming: 8 bases; junction bases outside the gene matches: 11. Germline CDR1 reads SGHRS; CDR2 reads YFSETQ. This CDR3 is built from 17 residues. The CDR3: CASSLYGAGGADSPLHF. The CDR3 DNA reads TGCGCCAGCAGCTTGTATGGGGCAGGGGGCGCGGATTCACCCCTCCACTTT. Complete variable domain (other parts from reference TRBV5-1 and TRBJ1-6): KAGVTQTPRYLIKTRGQQVTLSCSPISGHRSVSWYQQTPGQGLQFLFEYFSETQRNKGNFPGRFSGRQFSNSRSEMNVSTLELGDSALYLCASSLYGAGGADSPLHFGNGTRLTVT.

The chain is built from TRBV28 and TRBJ2-3; 9 nucleotides agree with TRBD1. Trimming at V came to 6 bases and at J to 6 bases, leaving 10 bases not matched to a gene. Looked up from germline, CDR1 is MDHEN and CDR2 is SYDVKM. The CDR3 totals 15 residues. The CDR3 region is CASSTGQGLIDTQYF. The CDR3 coding sequence is TGTGCCAGCAGCACGGGACAGGGTTTGATTGATACGCAGTATTTT.

This chain joins TRBV19 and TRBJ2-7; TRBD1 aligns across 10 bases. The V and J ends lost 3 bases and 1 base, in that order; junction bases with no gene match: 3. Per the germline V gene, CDR1 is LNHDA and CDR2 is SQIVND (reference sequence). This CDR3 region has 15 residues. CDR3 sequence reads: CASSIGDRGSYEQYF. The CDR3 DNA sequence: TGTGCCAGTAGTATTGGGGACAGGGGTTCCTACGAGCAGTACTTC.

This chain links TRBV5-1 with TRBJ2-1; TRBD1 might be the D (5 bases). This CDR3 has 12 residues. The germline V gene encodes CDR1 SGHRS and CDR2 YFSETQ. V gave up 4 bases and J gave up 7 bases, with 9 bases separating them. As DNA, the CDR3 is TGCGCCAGCAGCATCCAGGGTAATGAGCAGTTCTTC. It yields the protein CASSIQGNEQFF.

The chain joins TRBV9 to TRBJ2-3; possibly TRBD2 for D (6 bases). The CDR3 is made up of 16 amino acids. From germline, CDR1 is SGDLS and CDR2 YYNGEE. The V gene lost 0 bases and the J gene lost 0 bases, with 11 bases spanning the gap. The CDR3 DNA is TGTGCCAGCAGCGTAGAAGGGCGGGAAAGCACAGATACGCAGTATTTT. Translated, it gives CASSVEGRESTDTQYF.

The genes are TRBV28 and TRBJ1-6; D may be TRBD1 (6 bases). The germline V and J ends were trimmed by 6 bases and 14 bases, with 17 bases remaining between them. Germline lookup yields CDR1 MDHEN and CDR2 SYDVKM. This CDR3 region has 13 residues. CDR3 coding DNA: TGTGCCAGCAGAGGACAGACCCAGAGGGCCCTCCACTTT. This encodes CASRGQTQRALHF.